The rows below give T cell receptor beta chains drawn from one sample of a study of Ad26.COV2.S vaccination and SARS-CoV-2 variants. Measured with immunoSEQ multiplex PCR; TCRdb has only the in-frame clones, and not every one. The sample records hundreds of thousands of clones, roughly nine tenths being singletons. The specimen comprised peripheral blood, sampled in a trial of Ad26.COV2.S vaccine versus placebo. These receptors came from a person between 18 and 59 years old who received the Ad26.COV2.S COVID-19 vaccine or a placebo. Both conserved end residues are part of each CDR3. The order of the fields is D gene, V gene, J gene, clone size, CDR3 DNA, CDR3 protein. D genes are given only for firm matches. Only some rows state a clone size, as once, few, many or a class for expanded clones.

>.|TRBV5-1|TRBJ2-7|.
TGCGCCAGTGCCGGGACACCACCCCTCTACGAGCAGTACTTC
CASAGTPPLYEQYF
>.|TRBV14|TRBJ2-1|.
TGTGCCAGCAGCAAGACGAGCTCCTACAATGAGCAGTTCTTC
CASSKTSSYNEQFF
>.|TRBV18|TRBJ2-5|.
TGTGCCAGCTCACCCTCGACAGAGGAGACCCAGTACTTC
CASSPSTEETQYF
>.|TRBV5-6|TRBJ1-5|.
TGTGCCAGCAGCTCCTTGGGAAGGGACAATCAGCCCCAGCATTTT
CASSSLGRDNQPQHF
>.|TRBV7-2|TRBJ2-1|.
TGTGCCAGCAGCTCGCGGGACTACAATGAGCAGTTCTTC
CASSSRDYNEQFF
>TRBD1|TRBV12-3/TRBV12-4|TRBJ1-2|.
TGTGCCAGCAGTTCGGGACAGAACTATGGCTACACCTTC
CASSSGQNYGYTF
>TRBD1|TRBV7-2|TRBJ2-6|once
TGTGCCAGCAGGTCCGGGACAGGGGTGTCTGGGGCCAACGTCCTGACTTTC
CASRSGTGVSGANVLTF
>TRBD1|TRBV6-2/TRBV6-3|TRBJ1-6|.
TGTGCCAGCAGTACCTACAGGGGTTCCTATAATTCACCCCTCCACTTT
CASSTYRGSYNSPLHF
>TRBD1|TRBV7-9|TRBJ1-2|.
TGTGCCAGCACCCGACAGGGGATTAACTATGGCTACACCTTC
CASTRQGINYGYTF
>TRBD1|TRBV27|TRBJ1-2|.
TGTGCCAGCAGTCCCGACAGGGGGCGCGCCTATGGCTACACCTTC
CASSPDRGRAYGYTF
>.|TRBV18|TRBJ1-2|.
TGTGCCAGCTCACCACCGAGTGGGCGGCTTGGCTACACCTTC
CASSPPSGRLGYTF
>.|TRBV11-2|TRBJ2-7|.
TGTGCCAGCAGCTATCCCACAGGGTACTCCTACGAGCAGTACTTC
CASSYPTGYSYEQYF
>TRBD1|TRBV25-1|TRBJ2-4|.
TGTGCCAGCAGTGAGGACAGGGGTGCCAAAAACATTCAGTACTTC
CASSEDRGAKNIQYF
>.|TRBV5-1|TRBJ2-3|.
TGCGCCAGCAGCAATCAGGGGACAGATACGCAGTATTTT
CASSNQGTDTQYF
>TRBD1|TRBV18|TRBJ1-1|.
TGTGCCAGCTCACCACCGGACAGGGCGGGCACTGAAGCTTTCTTT
CASSPPDRAGTEAFF
>TRBD2|TRBV27|TRBJ2-1|.
TGTGCCAGCGGGACTAACTACAATGAGCAGTTCTTC
CASGTNYNEQFF
>.|TRBV2|TRBJ2-1|.
TGTGCCAGCAGTGTCCTCGGAGGTCCTAACAATGAGCAGTTCTTC
CASSVLGGPNNEQFF
>TRBD2|TRBV6-5|TRBJ2-3|.
TGTGCCAGCACAAGCGGGAGGGATACGCAGTATTTT
CASTSGRDTQYF
>.|TRBV20-1|TRBJ1-1|.
TGCAGTGCTAGTGGCTCAGGGAAGAATCGGCCTGAAGCTTTCTTT
CSASGSGKNRPEAFF
>TRBD2|TRBV2|TRBJ2-5|.
TGTGCCAGCTCCGGGACTACGACCCAAGAGACCCAGTACTTC
CASSGTTTQETQYF
>TRBD1|TRBV2|TRBJ1-2|few
TGTGCCAGCAGTGGGGAGGACAGGAGATATGGCTACACCTTC
CASSGEDRRYGYTF
>.|TRBV2|TRBJ1-5|.
TGTGCCAGCAGTGAAACCCCCCCCCGTTCTGGCAATCAGCCCCAGCATTTT
CASSETPPRSGNQPQHF
>.|TRBV18|TRBJ1-3|.
TGTGCCAGCTCACCGGTACTAGCGGCTGGAAACACCATATATTTT
CASSPVLAAGNTIYF
>TRBD2|TRBV6-5|TRBJ2-7|.
TGTGCCAGCAGTTACTCAACACTAGCGCGATCCGAGCAGTACTTC
CASSYSTLARSEQYF
>.|TRBV30|TRBJ2-3|.
TGTGCCTGGAGCAGTCATGGGACGGACACAGATACGCAGTATTTT
CAWSSHGTDTDTQYF
>TRBD2|TRBV7-9|TRBJ2-6|.
TGTGCCAGCCGCTTATGGCCGCGGGGGGGGCGTGGGGCCAACGTCCTGACTTTC
CASRLWPRGGRGANVLTF
>.|TRBV2|TRBJ2-4|.
TGTGCCAGCAGTGCCAGGGACAACATTCAGTACTTC
CASSARDNIQYF
>.|TRBV5-5|TRBJ2-5|.
TGTGCCAGCAGCTTGGCACCTCCGGAGACCCAGTACTTC
CASSLAPPETQYF
>TRBD1|TRBV10-3|TRBJ1-5|.
TGTGCTTCATCAGGGGGACAGCTTCAGCCCCAGCATTTT
CASSGGQLQPQHF
>.|TRBV11-2|TRBJ2-6|.
TGTGCCAGCAGCCCTACGGGGACATTCTTCTCTGGGGCCAACGTCCTGACTTTC
CASSPTGTFFSGANVLTF
>TRBD2|TRBV15|TRBJ2-7|few
TGTGCCACCAGCAGAGGGGTAGCGGGAGGCAGTTACGAGCAGTACTTC
CATSRGVAGGSYEQYF
>TRBD1|TRBV6-6|TRBJ2-6|.
TGTGCCAGCAGCGTACGACAGGGGCCCTATCCCTACTCTGGGGCCAACGTCCTGACTTTC
CASSVRQGPYPYSGANVLTF
>.|TRBV7-9|TRBJ1-3|once
TGTGCCAGCCCAGGACCCTCTGGAAACACCATATATTTT
CASPGPSGNTIYF
>TRBD1|TRBV30|TRBJ1-2|.
TGTGCCTGGATTCAGGGGGGCAACTATGGCTACACCTTC
CAWIQGGNYGYTF
>TRBD2|TRBV5-6|TRBJ2-1|.
TGTGCCAGCAGCGTGTTAGGGACTAGCGGGCCCCTGGATGAGCAGTTCTTC
CASSVLGTSGPLDEQFF